This TCR beta chain was found in a study of regulatory T cells in long-lasting Graves disease. Study-level results: Patients with persistent disease showed a bias toward TRBV28, TRBJ1-2 and TRBJ2-5.

Of note for this clonotype: Antigen: not known.

Construction of the TCR beta libraries employed iRepertoire HTBI primers in conjunction with Arm-PCR of CDR3 regions. TCRdb itself ran the multiplex PCR reads through MiXCR, one entry per CDR3 protein. The profile covers about 620,000 distinct CDR3 sequences, with 15% to 20% appearing a single time and about 20% taken by the ten largest. This CDR3 comprises 16 residues. V was pared by 2 bases and J by 1 base, with 17 bases between. Germline V gene data show CDR1 as DFQATT and CDR2 as SNEGSKA (reference sequence). The time point was: newly diagnosed GD, antithyroid drugs for less than 3 months. PBMC RNA was the source of the TCR library. In each case, Graves' disease was diagnosed per American Thyroid Association guidelines. These records were also assigned to another study, of T cells in Graves' hyperthyroidism and ophthalmopathy. This second study notes: An initial round of RT-PCR targeting the TCR CDR3 relied on the HTBI primer set.

This TCR derives from a woman aged 25 to 39 with Graves disease. This chain joins TRBV20-1 and TRBJ2-5; possibly TRBD1 for D (5 bases). This sample comprised peripheral blood mononuclear cells (PBMCs), obtained at new diagnosis, from a patient treated with antithyroid drugs. CDR3 protein: CSARTSWRQLQETQYF. The CDR3 DNA reads as TGCAGTGCTAGAACGTCCTGGAGACAGCTCCAAGAGACCCAGTACTTC.